This T cell receptor (beta chain) was profiled in a study of blood T cells in healthy people across ages (dated by TCRdb to between 2015 and 2017). At the level of the whole study: In model experiments, template switching captured roughly one uniquely barcoded TCR beta cDNA molecule for every two T cells. Using deep sequencing normalized with unique cDNA molecular identifiers, the study measured how TCR beta repertoire diversity changes with age. To avoid experimental bias, donors of different ages were spread randomly across the sequencing lanes. The donors were divided into four age groups: young (average about 16 years), middle-aged (approximately 41), aged (under 70) and long-lived (approximately 74). Two additional independent replicas of 1 million unique cDNA reads from the same blood draw were analyzed for two donors (one aged 18 to 30 and one aged 80 or older).

General study outcomes and caveats: Estimates of total diversity from one million sequenced T cells were regarded as lower bounds and underestimates. A strong correlation was found between observed TCR beta diversity and the percentage of naive T cells measured by flow cytometry. Because the CMV infection status of the donors was unknown, age-related changes in expanded clonotypes may potentially have been confounded. As age increased, observed TCR beta diversity per million T cells dropped in a roughly linear way, and a significant reduction was already evident by age 40. Compared with the aged group, more naive CD4+ T cells, fewer expanded clones and increased TCR diversity were shown by the long-lived group, suggesting age selection. Because profiling used bulk unsorted PBMCs, naive and antigen-experienced compartments could not be compared conclusively.

This clonotype was recorded a few times. The target of this receptor is not known. Per-base qualities were not stored, and no clone one base away is much larger. Receptor libraries were prepared by 5' RACE. A second about 7 to 11 cycle PCR used a sample-barcoded 5' primer and a J-beta primer mix. Each TCR beta cDNA molecule received a unique molecular identifier from a template-switch 5' adaptor carrying 12 random nucleotides. Each sample yielded at least 3 million CDR3-containing paired-end reads. First-strand cDNA synthesis was performed from all RNA using the Mint cDNA synthesis kit, with priming by a TRBC-specific oligonucleotide. All cDNA was treated with uracil-DNA glycosylase and then went through a first 18-cycle PCR with the universal primers M1SS and BC2_uni_R. The study's own analysis went as follows. For normalization, 1 million high-quality reads, each with a distinct molecular identifier, were randomly selected from each sample. Reads with shared molecular identifiers were discarded instead of being binned into consensus sequences. MiTCR, set to a Q25 quality threshold and the strictest error-elimination algorithm, was used for CDR3 identification, clonotype clustering and error correction. A nonparametric unseen species model using Euler transformation provided a lower-bound estimate of total TCR beta diversity. TCRdb handled the public reads itself, with Q25 trimming in fastp and clone calling in MiXCR, and kept productive beta chains. Rows matching on CDR3 protein sequence are summarized as one entry with the most common DNA and genes. TCRdb, rather than the study authors, made the V and J calls. In this sample the table shows roughly 1.9 million distinct CDR3 sequences, around 42% of which occur a single time. Of the sample, 23% is held by the ten largest clones.

Systemically healthy Caucasian individuals from Russia, some 36 in total and aged about 6 to 90 years, were included as donors. Ten milliliters of peripheral blood were collected from each donor into EDTA-treated Vacutainer tubes. Ficoll-Paque density-gradient centrifugation was used to isolate PBMCs, with at least 6.5 million per sample. Trizol reagent was used to extract total RNA from PBMCs, with at least 5 micrograms per sample. Naive CD45RAhigh/CD27high T cell percentages were measured by flow cytometry on a PBMC aliquot from every donor. From V the trimming removes 0 bases and from J it removes 0 bases, while the gene matches leave 10 bases of the junction unaccounted for. There are 19 amino acids in the CDR3, from cysteine to phenylalanine inclusive. CDR3 DNA only is kept here, 57 bases in frame from base 1. Sequences LGHNT (CDR1) and FRNRAP (CDR2) are obtained from the germline V gene.

The V gene is TRBV12-5 and the J gene is TRBJ1-5, with 8 central nucleotides matching TRBD1. The sequenced sample was blood. The clonotype was recovered from a human donor in good health. The CDR3 corresponds to CASGLVPDGTGNSNQPQHF. The nucleotide sequence reads as follows: TGTGCTAGTGGTTTGGTACCGGATGGGACAGGCAATAGCAATCAGCCCCAGCATTTT.